These 14 T cell receptor beta chains were all obtained from the same sample, sequenced in a study of cytomegalovirus exposure and HLA in healthy donors. Only in-frame clones appear in the TCRdb table, and some are missing; sequencing was by immunoSEQ multiplex PCR. This sample has fewer than 200,000 clones, with roughly 86% found just once. The specimen sequenced was PBMCs. These receptors all come from a man aged 18 to 30 in good health and CMV-seropositive.

This CDR3 reads CASSPFVGLAGKQETQYF. Here the CDR3 DNA reads TGTGCCAGCAGCCCTTTTGTTGGGCTAGCGGGGAAACAAGAGACCCAGTACTTC. The chain uses TRBV5-6 and TRBJ2-5; TRBD2 aligns across 9 bases. The CDR3 spans 18 residues. V trimming: 4 bases; J trimming: 2 bases; junction bases outside the gene matches: 15. In germline, CDR1 is SGHDT, CDR2 YYEEEE.

The CDR3 spells CASSSTGMGREETQYF. Here the CDR3 DNA reads TGTGCCAGCAGCTCTACAGGGATGGGCAGGGAAGAGACCCAGTACTTC. The chain has TRBV5-6 and TRBJ2-5, with D possibly TRBD1 on 6 matching bases. Per the germline V gene, CDR1 is SGHDT and CDR2 is YYEEEE. Trimming stripped 3 bases from V and 3 bases from J, with 18 bases between. The CDR3 contains 16 residues. The full variable domain, rest sourced from reference TRBV5-6 and TRBJ2-5, is DAGVTQSPTHLIKTRGQQVTLRCSPKSGHDTVSWYQQALGQGPQFIFQYYEEEERQRGNFPDRFSGHQFPNYSSELNVNALLLGDSALYLCASSSTGMGREETQYFGPGTRLLVL.

The rearrangement uses TRBV11-3 and TRBJ2-1, with D possibly matching TRBD2 (6 bases). The V gene lost 5 bases and the J gene lost 0 bases, with 11 bases spanning the gap. The germline CDR1 and CDR2 sequences are SGHNT and YENEEA. CDR3 size: 15 residues. CDR3 coding DNA: TGTGCCAGCAGCCAGATGGGACTCTCCTACAATGAGCAGTTCTTC. Amino acid sequence: CASSQMGLSYNEQFF.

The chain couples TRBV5-1 to TRBJ2-3, with D possibly matching TRBD2 (5 bases). CDR3 size: 15 residues. Germline assignment: CDR1 SGHRS and CDR2 YFSETQ. V was pared by 0 bases and J by 3 bases, with 11 bases between. CDR3 sequence: CASSLAGNPTDTQYF. In DNA, the CDR3 is TGCGCCAGCAGCTTGGCCGGGAACCCAACAGATACGCAGTATTTT.

V usage is TRBV5-1 and J usage is TRBJ1-1; 8 bases align to TRBD1. Trimming at V came to 2 bases and at J to 9 bases, leaving 9 bases not matched to a gene. The CDR3 runs 14 residues. The germline V gene has CDR1 SGHRS and CDR2 YFSETQ. CDR3 protein: CASSFFRDRSKAFF. CDR3 DNA sequence: TGCGCCAGCAGCTTTTTCCGGGACAGGTCTAAAGCTTTCTTT.

The V gene is TRBV29-1, the J gene TRBJ2-2; possibly TRBD2 for D (6 bases). Trimming cost V 2 bases and J 2 bases, with 9 bases left between them. CDR3 length equals 14 residues. Germline V lookup: CDR1 SQVTM, CDR2 ANQGSEA. The CDR3 DNA is TGCAGCGTTGAACGGGAGCGAAACACCGGGGAGCTGTTTTTT. Encoded protein: CSVERERNTGELFF.

This sequence joins TRBV5-6 and TRBJ1-3; maybe TRBD1 (5 bases). Between the trimmed V and J ends, which lost 4 bases and 0 bases, there was a span of 11 bases. The CDR3 has 15 amino acids. CDR1 is SGHDT and CDR2 is YYEEEE in the germline V gene. The CDR3 bases are TGTGCCAGCAGCCTAATTAGGGGCTCTGGAAACACCATATATTTT. This sequence encodes CASSLIRGSGNTIYF. The variable domain in full, with the rest retrieved from reference TRBV5-6 and TRBJ1-3, is DAGVTQSPTHLIKTRGQQVTLRCSPKSGHDTVSWYQQALGQGPQFIFQYYEEEERQRGNFPDRFSGHQFPNYSSELNVNALLLGDSALYLCASSLIRGSGNTIYFGEGSWLTVV.

The J gene is TRBJ2-5, the V gene TRBV5-1; no clear D. V lost 0 bases and J lost 2, with 8 bases in between. Germline loops: CDR1 SGHRS, CDR2 YFSETQ. This CDR3 is 14 amino acids long. The CDR3 protein is CASSLGTAQETQYF. CDR3 bases: TGCGCCAGCAGCTTGGGAACAGCTCAAGAGACCCAGTACTTC.

The chain recombines TRBV19 with TRBJ2-2, with a weak D call TRBD2 (6 bases). The CDR3 contains 15 residues. Trimming shortened V by 6 bases and J by 7 bases, and 18 bases separated the two germline ends. Germline CDR1 is LNHDA and CDR2 is SQIVND (reference sequence). The CDR3, as DNA: TGTGCCAGTAGAAAGGGACTCCTAGTGGGCGGGGAGCTGTTTTTT. It specifies CASRKGLLVGGELFF. Full variable domain (outside the CDR3, taken from reference TRBV19 and TRBJ2-2): DGGITQSPKYLFRKEGQNVTLSCEQNLNHDAMYWYRQDPGQGLRLIYYSQIVNDFQKGDIAEGYSVSREKKESFPLTVTSAQKNPTAFYLCASRKGLLVGGELFFGEGSRLTVL.

The V and J genes are TRBV4-1 and TRBJ2-3; 7 nucleotides line up with TRBD2. After removal of 5 bases from V and 0 bases from J, the junction contained 5 bases not matched to a gene. The CDR3 is 15 amino acids. Germline V CDR1 and CDR2: MGHRA, YSYEKL. The DNA for the CDR3 is TGCGCCAGCAGCGCTAGCGGACAAAGCACAGATACGCAGTATTTT. Its protein is CASSASGQSTDTQYF.

The rearrangement links TRBV2 to TRBJ2-1; 11 nucleotides align to TRBD2. CDR1 is SNHLY and CDR2 is FYNNEI in the germline V gene. V lost 6 bases and J lost 0; bases outside the gene matches: 4. The CDR3 has 16 amino acids. The CDR3 DNA follows: TGTGCCAGCAGCCTTACTAGCGGGAGCTCCTACAATGAGCAGTTCTTC. This encodes CASSLTSGSSYNEQFF.

The genes are TRBV5-6 and TRBJ1-2; 10 bases map to TRBD1. Germline-derived CDR1 and CDR2 are SGHDT and YYEEEE. CDR3 length: 15 amino acids. V lost 4 bases to trimming and J lost 4 bases; unmatched junction nucleotides: 7. This CDR3 is CASSDGTGATYGYTF. CDR3 in DNA: TGTGCCAGCAGCGACGGGACAGGGGCGACCTATGGCTACACCTTC.

V and J are TRBV7-9 and TRBJ2-7, with TRBD1 matching 7 bases. The length of the CDR3 is 14 residues. Trimming at V came to 5 bases and at J to 2 bases, leaving 6 bases not matched to a gene. The germline V gene encodes CDR1 SEHNR and CDR2 FQNEAQ (reference sequence). CDR3 protein: CASSLRQGPYEQYF. The CDR3 coding sequence is TGTGCCAGCAGCCTACGACAGGGCCCCTACGAGCAGTACTTC.

The rearrangement uses TRBV27 and TRBJ2-1; no definite D call. The CDR3 contains 12 residues. CDR1 and CDR2 (germline): MNHEY, SMNVEV (reference sequence). The V and J ends lost 4 bases and 7 bases respectively, with 8 bases between them. The CDR3 nucleotides are TGTGCCAGCAGTTCAACAGCTAATGAGCAGTTCTTC. Its protein product is CASSSTANEQFF.